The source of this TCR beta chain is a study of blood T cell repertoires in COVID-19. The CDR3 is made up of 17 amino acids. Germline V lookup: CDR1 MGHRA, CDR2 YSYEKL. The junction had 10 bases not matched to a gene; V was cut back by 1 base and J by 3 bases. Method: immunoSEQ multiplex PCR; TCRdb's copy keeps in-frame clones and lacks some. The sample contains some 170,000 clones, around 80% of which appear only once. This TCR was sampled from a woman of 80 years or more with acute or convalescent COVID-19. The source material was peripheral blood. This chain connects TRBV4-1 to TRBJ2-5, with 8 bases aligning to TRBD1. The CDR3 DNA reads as TGCGCCAGCAGCCAAGGACACGACAGGGGAGCGGAAGAGACCCAGTACTTC. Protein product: CASSQGHDRGAEETQYF.